A single sample gave rise to the 23 T cell receptor beta chains below, sequenced in a study of OX40 agonist ivuxolimab in advanced cancers. Profiling relied on immunoSEQ multiplex PCR, and the TCRdb table lists in-frame clones only, not all of them. The table has more than 70,000 clones, about 91% seen once. The source material was CD4+ or CD8+ T cells sorted from blood, sampled in a trial of the OX40 agonist ivuxolimab. These receptors were obtained from an adult with an advanced solid tumor such as melanoma, head and neck, liver or kidney cancer.

The chain couples TRBV2 to TRBJ1-2, with D possibly matching TRBD1 (5 bases). Trimming stripped 4 bases from V and 4 bases from J, with 7 bases between. The germline gives CDR1 SNHLY, CDR2 FYNNEI. The CDR3 spans 12 residues. In DNA, the CDR3 is TGTGCCAGCAGTGCGGGGGGCTATGGCTACACCTTC. Its translation is CASSAGGYGYTF.

The CDR3 here is CASSPEGSGGINEQFF. The CDR3 nucleotides read TGTGCCAGCAGCCCAGAGGGTAGCGGGGGGATAAATGAGCAGTTCTTC. The V gene is TRBV13, the J gene TRBJ2-1; 10 bases are a match to TRBD2. With V trimmed by 5 bases and J by 7 bases, 11 bases remained unmatched. Germline V gene sequence: CDR1 PRHDT, CDR2 FYEKMQ (reference sequence). This CDR3 spans 16 amino acids.

The sample holds a few counts of this clone. The chain is built from TRBV6-5 and TRBJ2-2, with D unresolved. Trimming took 0 bases from V and 3 from J, leaving 8 bases between them. Germline CDR1 is MNHEY and CDR2 is SVGAGI. The length of the CDR3 is 15 residues. CDR3 bases: TGTGCCAGCAGTTACTCTTGGGCGGACACCGGGGAGCTGTTTTTT. This encodes CASSYSWADTGELFF.

V and J are TRBV27 and TRBJ2-2; D is ambiguous. This CDR3 region has 13 residues. Per germline, CDR1 MNHEY and CDR2 SMNVEV (reference sequence). With 7 bases removed from V and 4 bases from J, the gap between germline ends came to 10 bases. The CDR3 nucleotides read TGTGCCAGCACCTTTGTAGGCACCGGGGAGCTGTTTTTT. It specifies CASTFVGTGELFF.

The rearrangement joins TRBV9 to TRBJ1-1; no firm D call. Germline V gene sequence: CDR1 SGDLS, CDR2 YYNGEE. This CDR3 comprises 13 residues. The V end was cut by 1 base, the J end by 5 bases, with 9 bases between. CDR3 in amino acids: CASSVMMGTEAFF. CDR3 nucleotide sequence: TGTGCCAGCAGCGTAATGATGGGGACTGAAGCTTTCTTT. The entire variable domain, with the rest obtained from reference TRBV9 and TRBJ1-1, is as follows: DSGVTQTPKHLITATGQRVTLRCSPRSGDLSVYWYQQSLDQGLQFLIQYYNGEERAKGNILERFSAQQFPDLHSELNLSSLELGDSALYFCASSVMMGTEAFFGQGTRLTVV.

This clone turned up a few times. The V gene is TRBV7-9, the J gene TRBJ2-1, with D possibly being TRBD2 (5 bases). Germline V gene sequence: CDR1 SEHNR, CDR2 FQNEAQ (reference sequence). The length of the CDR3 is 13 residues. V gave up 2 bases and J gave up 5 bases, with 7 bases separating them. The CDR3 DNA is TGTGCCAGCAGCTTACTAGCTAACAATGAGCAGTTCTTC. This gives the protein CASSLLANNEQFF.

The chain links TRBV10-2 to TRBJ1-4; D ambiguous. Trimming cost V 6 bases and J 5 bases, with 10 bases left between them. Germline loops: CDR1 WSHSY, CDR2 SAAADI. The CDR3 has 13 amino acids. The CDR3 nucleotides are TGCGCCAGCAGGTTCGGCCAGAATGAAAAACTGTTTTTT. Translation: CASRFGQNEKLFF.

This sequence joins TRBV19 and TRBJ1-5; D unclear. CDR3 length equals 15 residues. V was pared by 1 base and J by 2 bases, with 9 bases between. Germline lookup yields CDR1 LNHDA and CDR2 SQIVND (reference sequence). The CDR3 DNA is TGTGCCAGTAGTATAGGGGCGGCACGCAATCAGCCCCAGCATTTT. It translates to CASSIGAARNQPQHF. The full variable domain, with the rest looked up from reference TRBV19 and TRBJ1-5, is DGGITQSPKYLFRKEGQNVTLSCEQNLNHDAMYWYRQDPGQGLRLIYYSQIVNDFQKGDIAEGYSVSREKKESFPLTVTSAQKNPTAFYLCASSIGAARNQPQHFGDGTRLSIL.

The CDR3 sequence is CASSIPTGGFSYNEQFF. For the CDR3, the DNA is TGTGCCAGTAGTATCCCGACGGGAGGGTTCTCCTACAATGAGCAGTTCTTC. The gene calls are TRBV19 and TRBJ2-1; 8 bases fit TRBD2. Per germline, CDR1 LNHDA and CDR2 SQIVND (reference sequence). The V gene end was trimmed by 3 bases and the J gene end by 0 bases; junction bases not matched to a gene: 7. The CDR3 runs to 17 residues.

This rearrangement joins TRBV28 to TRBJ2-7; D might be TRBD1 (5 bases). The CDR3 loop spans 14 amino acids. CDR1 is MDHEN and CDR2 is SYDVKM in the germline V gene. With 6 bases removed from V and 3 bases from J, the gap between germline ends came to 15 bases. CDR3 protein: CASSPQGAVYEQYF. The DNA for the CDR3 is TGTGCCAGCAGCCCTCAAGGGGCAGTCTACGAGCAGTACTTC.

The rearrangement links TRBV28 to TRBJ1-1, with a possible D match to TRBD1 (5 bases). CDR1 and CDR2 (germline): MDHEN, SYDVKM. The CDR3 length is 16 residues. V was trimmed by 5 bases and J by 1 base, leaving 17 bases between them. The CDR3 reads CASSHNLQVTNTEAFF. The DNA of the CDR3 is TGTGCCAGCAGTCACAACCTACAGGTTACGAACACTGAAGCTTTCTTT. The variable domain in full, with the rest retrieved from reference TRBV28 and TRBJ1-1, is DVKVTQSSRYLVKRTGEKVFLECVQDMDHENMFWYRQDPGLGLRLIYFSYDVKMKEKGDIPEGYSVSREKKERFSLILESASTNQTSMYLCASSHNLQVTNTEAFFGQGTRLTVV.

The chain recombines TRBV29-1 with TRBJ1-2; D may be TRBD1 (5 bases). V lost 3 bases and J 4 bases, leaving 12 bases between the germline ends. CDR3 length: 13 amino acids. In germline, CDR1 is SQVTM, CDR2 ANQGSEA. This CDR3 reads CSVERGAIYGYTF. CDR3 DNA sequence: TGCAGCGTTGAGAGGGGCGCGATCTATGGCTACACCTTC.

The chain is built from TRBV27 and TRBJ2-1; 9 nucleotides match TRBD2. V shed 6 bases and J 8 bases; nucleotides not matched to a gene: 8. There are 14 residues in the CDR3. Germline loops: CDR1 MNHEY, CDR2 SMNVEV (reference sequence). For the CDR3, the DNA is TGTGCCAGCAGAGTGCTAGCGGGACGCTATGAGCAGTTCTTC. Translating it yields CASRVLAGRYEQFF.

This rearrangement joins TRBV2 to TRBJ2-5; 9 bases are a match to TRBD1. Germline loops: CDR1 SNHLY, CDR2 FYNNEI. The CDR3 is 17 amino acids. Losses at the gene ends were 6 bases for V and 3 bases for J; bases not matched to a gene: 14. As DNA, the CDR3 is TGTGCCAGCAGACGCGCCGTCTACAGGGGGCGCGAAGAGACCCAGTACTTC. It codes for CASRRAVYRGREETQYF.

V usage is TRBV2 and J usage is TRBJ2-5; possibly TRBD2 for D (5 bases). CDR1 and CDR2 (germline): SNHLY, FYNNEI. The CDR3 has 13 amino acids. V shed 8 bases and J shed 8 bases, with 18 bases lying between them. The CDR3 coding sequence is TGTGCCAGCGCTCGAGAGGCGTCGGGAACCCAGTACTTC. Translating it yields CASAREASGTQYF.

The CDR3: CASSLDRINEKLFF. CDR3 sequence (DNA): TGTGCCAGCAGTCTAGACAGAATTAATGAAAAACTGTTTTTT. The chain joins TRBV6-1 to TRBJ1-4; the D gene is possibly TRBD1 (5 bases). Germline V gives CDR1 MNHNS, CDR2 SASEGT. The V gene lost 5 bases and the J gene lost 4 bases, with 11 bases spanning the gap. The CDR3 has 14 amino acids.

The chain carries TRBV28 and TRBJ1-3; TRBD1 aligns across 8 bases. With 8 bases clipped from V and 5 bases from J, the junction kept 17 bases outside the gene matches. The CDR3 runs to 17 residues. Germline V gene data show CDR1 as MDHEN and CDR2 as SYDVKM. This CDR3 reads CASLTSTGEEVRNTIYF. CDR3 in DNA: TGTGCCAGCTTGACCTCGACAGGGGAAGAAGTAAGAAACACCATATATTTT.

This clone showed up just once. This chain uses TRBV28 with TRBJ1-2; D uncertain. Germline V gene lookup returns CDR1 MDHEN and CDR2 SYDVKM. This CDR3 comprises 13 residues. Trimming shortened V by 6 bases and J by 2 bases, and 10 bases separated the two germline ends. The CDR3 sequence: CASREGRNYGYTF. The CDR3 region has the DNA TGTGCCAGCAGGGAAGGGAGGAACTATGGCTACACCTTC.

This clone was recorded once. The chain links TRBV5-1 to TRBJ1-2; D possibly corresponds to TRBD1 (5 bases). Germline V lookup: CDR1 SGHRS, CDR2 YFSETQ. V was shortened by 0 bases and J by 7 bases, with 13 bases between the two germline ends. This CDR3 has 14 residues. The CDR3 is CASSLDTGGSGYTF. CDR3 sequence (DNA): TGCGCCAGCAGCTTGGACACGGGGGGTAGTGGCTACACCTTC.

This rearrangement joins TRBV28 to TRBJ1-2; unclear D gene. V was shortened by 4 bases and J by 4 bases, with 13 bases between the two germline ends. The CDR3 extends over 14 amino acids. In germline, CDR1 is MDHEN, CDR2 SYDVKM. CDR3 in amino acids: CASSSLRAGYGYTF. In nucleotides, the CDR3 is TGTGCCAGCAGTTCGCTAAGGGCGGGCTATGGCTACACCTTC.

CDR3 coding DNA: TGTGCCAGCAGGATGACTAGCGGGAACACCGGGGAGCTGTTTTTT. It codes for CASRMTSGNTGELFF. V usage is TRBV28 and J usage is TRBJ2-2; 9 bases fit TRBD2. Germline V gives CDR1 MDHEN, CDR2 SYDVKM. The CDR3 loop spans 15 amino acids. V was pared by 6 bases and J by 1 base, with 3 bases of the junction left unmatched.

The V gene is TRBV5-1, the J gene TRBJ1-2, with 11 bases that match TRBD1. The V and J ends lost 7 bases and 10 bases, in that order; junction bases with no gene match: 12. Germline-derived CDR1 and CDR2 are SGHRS and YFSETQ. The CDR3 is 14 residues long. The CDR3 reads CASGQGAEGTDYTF. CDR3 bases: TGCGCCAGCGGACAGGGGGCGGAAGGAACGGACTACACCTTC.

The genes are TRBV11-2 and TRBJ2-1; 9 bases align to TRBD2. The CDR3 has 15 amino acids. The germline V gene encodes CDR1 SGHAT and CDR2 FQNNGV. The junction had 0 bases not matched to a gene; V was cut back by 1 base and J by 2 bases. The CDR3, as DNA: TGTGCCAGCAGCTTAGGCGGGGGGGCCTACAATGAGCAGTTCTTC. Translated, it gives CASSLGGGAYNEQFF.